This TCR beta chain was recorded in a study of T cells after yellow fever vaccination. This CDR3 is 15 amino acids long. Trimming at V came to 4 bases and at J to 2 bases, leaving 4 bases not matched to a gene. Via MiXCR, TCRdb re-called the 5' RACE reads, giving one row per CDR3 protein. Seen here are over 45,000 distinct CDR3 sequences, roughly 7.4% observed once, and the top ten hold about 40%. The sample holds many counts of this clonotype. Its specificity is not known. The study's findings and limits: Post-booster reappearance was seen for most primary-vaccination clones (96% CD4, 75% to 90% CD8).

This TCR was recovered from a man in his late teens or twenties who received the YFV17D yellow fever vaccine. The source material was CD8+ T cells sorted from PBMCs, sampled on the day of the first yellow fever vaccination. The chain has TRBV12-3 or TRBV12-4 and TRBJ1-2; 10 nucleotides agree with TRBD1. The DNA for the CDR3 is TGTGCCAGCAGTTGGATGGGACAGGGGAACTATGGCTACACCTTC. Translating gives CASSWMGQGNYGYTF.